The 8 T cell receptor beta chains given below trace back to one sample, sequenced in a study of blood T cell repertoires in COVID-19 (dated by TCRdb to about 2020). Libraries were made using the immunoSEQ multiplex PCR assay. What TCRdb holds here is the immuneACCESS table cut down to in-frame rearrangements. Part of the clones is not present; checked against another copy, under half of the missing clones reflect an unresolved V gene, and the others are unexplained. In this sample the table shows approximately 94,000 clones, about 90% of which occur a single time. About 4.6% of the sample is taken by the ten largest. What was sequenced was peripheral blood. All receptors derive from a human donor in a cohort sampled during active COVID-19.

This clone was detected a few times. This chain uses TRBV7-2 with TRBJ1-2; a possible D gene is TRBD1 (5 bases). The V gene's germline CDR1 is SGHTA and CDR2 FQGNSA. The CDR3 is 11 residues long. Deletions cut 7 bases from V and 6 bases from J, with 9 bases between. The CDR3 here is CASTLRDGYTF. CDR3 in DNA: TGTGCCAGCACCCTCAGGGATGGCTACACCTTC.

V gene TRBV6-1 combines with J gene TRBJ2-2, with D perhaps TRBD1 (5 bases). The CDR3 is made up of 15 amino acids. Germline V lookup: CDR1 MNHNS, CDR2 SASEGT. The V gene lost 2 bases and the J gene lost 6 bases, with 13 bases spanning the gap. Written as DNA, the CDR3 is TGTGCCAGCAGTGAAAGGGGTTTTTTGGCCGGGGAGCTGTTTTTT. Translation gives CASSERGFLAGELFF.

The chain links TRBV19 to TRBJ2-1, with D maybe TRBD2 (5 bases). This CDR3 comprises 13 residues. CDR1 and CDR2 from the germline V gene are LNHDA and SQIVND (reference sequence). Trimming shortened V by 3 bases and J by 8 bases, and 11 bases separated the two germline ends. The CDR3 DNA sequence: TGTGCCAGTAGTATGAGAGGGTCCGATGAGCAGTTCTTC. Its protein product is CASSMRGSDEQFF.

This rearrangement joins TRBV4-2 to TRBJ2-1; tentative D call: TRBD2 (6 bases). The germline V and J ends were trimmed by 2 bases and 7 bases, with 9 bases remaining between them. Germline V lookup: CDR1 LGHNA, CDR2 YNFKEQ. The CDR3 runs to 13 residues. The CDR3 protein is CASSQPGRNEQFF. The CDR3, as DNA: TGTGCCAGCAGCCAACCAGGGAGGAATGAGCAGTTCTTC.

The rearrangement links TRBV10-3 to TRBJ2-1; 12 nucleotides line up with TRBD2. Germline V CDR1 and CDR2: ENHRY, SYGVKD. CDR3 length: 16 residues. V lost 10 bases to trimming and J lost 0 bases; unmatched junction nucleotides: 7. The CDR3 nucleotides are TGTGCCACCGGACCGACTAGCGGGGGCTCCTACAATGAGCAGTTCTTC. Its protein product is CATGPTSGGSYNEQFF.

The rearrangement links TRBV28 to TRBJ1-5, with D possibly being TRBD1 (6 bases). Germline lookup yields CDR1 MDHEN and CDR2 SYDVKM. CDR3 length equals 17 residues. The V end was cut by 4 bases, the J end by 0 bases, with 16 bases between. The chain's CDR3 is CASSSRTEEYSNQPQHF. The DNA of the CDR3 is TGTGCCAGCAGTTCACGGACAGAAGAATATAGCAATCAGCCCCAGCATTTT.

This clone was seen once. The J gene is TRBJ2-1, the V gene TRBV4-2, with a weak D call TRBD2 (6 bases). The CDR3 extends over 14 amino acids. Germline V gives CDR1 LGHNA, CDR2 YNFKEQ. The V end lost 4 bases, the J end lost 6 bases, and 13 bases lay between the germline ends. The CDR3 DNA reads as TGTGCCAGCAGCCGCCGACTAGAGGGCAATGAGCAGTTCTTC. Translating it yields CASSRRLEGNEQFF.

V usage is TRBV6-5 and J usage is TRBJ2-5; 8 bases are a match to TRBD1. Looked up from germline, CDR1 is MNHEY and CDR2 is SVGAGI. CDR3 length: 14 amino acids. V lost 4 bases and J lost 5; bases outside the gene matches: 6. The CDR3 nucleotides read TGTGCCAGCAGTTCCGCGGACAGGGTTGAGACCCAGTACTTC. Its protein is CASSSADRVETQYF.